The 29 T cell receptor beta chains given below trace back to one sample, sequenced in a study of blood T cell repertoires in COVID-19. The table came from immunoSEQ multiplex PCR; TCRdb's copy has only in-frame clones and leaves some out. The data contain 25,000 to 35,000 clones, roughly 80% of them singletons. Sequencing was done on a sample of peripheral blood. These receptors were taken from an older woman with acute or convalescent COVID-19.

The chain carries TRBV11-2 and TRBJ2-7; D unresolved. Trimming cost V 5 bases and J 3 bases, with 5 bases left between them. CDR1 and CDR2 (germline): SGHAT, FQNNGV. This CDR3 comprises 11 residues. In DNA form, the CDR3 reads TGTGCCAGCAGCCAGGTCTACGAGCAGTACTTC. Protein product: CASSQVYEQYF.

This clone was counted between two and nine times. The rearrangement links TRBV5-6 to TRBJ1-2; possibly TRBD1 for D (6 bases). Germline loops: CDR1 SGHDT, CDR2 YYEEEE. The CDR3 has 13 amino acids. V lost 0 bases and J 8 bases, leaving 11 bases between the germline ends. Here the CDR3 DNA reads TGTGCCAGCAGCTTGGACAGGGCGTGGGGCTACACCTTC. It is translated as CASSLDRAWGYTF. Full variable domain (remainder filled in from reference TRBV5-6 and TRBJ1-2): DAGVTQSPTHLIKTRGQQVTLRCSPKSGHDTVSWYQQALGQGPQFIFQYYEEEERQRGNFPDRFSGHQFPNYSSELNVNALLLGDSALYLCASSLDRAWGYTFGSGTRLTVV.

This chain links TRBV19 with TRBJ1-2; no definite D call. CDR1 is LNHDA, CDR2 SQIVND, per germline (reference sequence). Deletions cut 3 bases from V and 8 bases from J, with 16 bases between. The CDR3 loop spans 14 amino acids. The CDR3 loop is CASSMGRNGIGYTF. CDR3 in DNA: TGTGCCAGTAGTATGGGCAGGAACGGGATAGGCTACACCTTC.

The chain uses TRBV18 and TRBJ1-1; D is perhaps TRBD1 (6 bases). V lost 0 bases, J lost 3 bases, and 14 bases lay in between. The CDR3 extends over 16 amino acids. CDR1 is KGHSH, CDR2 LQKENI, per germline. CDR3 coding DNA: TGTGCCAGCTCACCACCCGGGGGGCGAACCTACACTGAAGCTTTCTTT. This gives the protein CASSPPGGRTYTEAFF. Combining the CDR3 with reference TRBV18 and TRBJ1-1 gives the whole variable domain NAGVMQNPRHLVRRRGQEARLRCSPMKGHSHVYWYRQLPEEGLKFMVYLQKENIIDESGMPKERFSAEFPKEGPSILRIQQVVRGDSAAYFCASSPPGGRTYTEAFFGQGTRLTVV.

The V call is TRBV5-8, the J call TRBJ1-2, with D possibly matching TRBD1 (6 bases). V dropped 1 base and J dropped 7 bases, with 11 bases sitting between them. The CDR3 runs to 13 residues. Germline V gene sequence: CDR1 SGHTS, CDR2 YDEGEE. The CDR3 reads CASSLNRVSGYTF. The CDR3 coding sequence is TGTGCCAGCAGCTTGAACAGGGTCAGTGGCTACACCTTC. Drawing the rest from reference TRBV5-8 and TRBJ1-2, the complete variable domain is EAGVTQSPTHLIKTRGQQATLRCSPISGHTSVYWYQQALGLGLQFLLWYDEGEERNRGNFPPRFSGRQFPNYSSELNVNALELEDSALYLCASSLNRVSGYTFGSGTRLTVV.

V gene TRBV4-1 combines with J gene TRBJ1-2; the D is unclear. In germline, CDR1 is MGHRA, CDR2 YSYEKL. V dropped 0 bases and J dropped 4 bases, with 9 bases sitting between them. The CDR3 length is 14 residues. The CDR3 loop is CASSQDRTSYGYTF. CDR3 DNA: TGCGCCAGCAGCCAAGACAGAACGTCCTATGGCTACACCTTC.

This chain uses TRBV7-3 with TRBJ2-3, with D perhaps TRBD2 (5 bases). Trimming removed 5 bases at V and 2 bases at J, with 14 bases between. CDR3 size: 15 residues. The germline V gene has CDR1 SGHTA and CDR2 FQGTGA. The CDR3 sequence: CASSPERGLTDTQYF. CDR3 DNA sequence: TGTGCCAGCAGCCCCGAGCGAGGGCTCACAGATACGCAGTATTTT.

The J gene is TRBJ1-2, the V gene TRBV24-1; 9 positions agree with TRBD1. Per germline, CDR1 KGHDR and CDR2 SFDVKD. With V trimmed by 9 bases and J by 6 bases, 7 bases remained unmatched. This CDR3 has 13 residues. The CDR3 here is CATDTGGGDGYTF. The CDR3 region has the DNA TGTGCCACCGACACAGGGGGCGGCGATGGCTACACCTTC.

V is TRBV5-1 and J is TRBJ2-5; 9 bases are shared with TRBD1. The V and J ends lost 0 bases and 2 bases, in that order; junction bases with no gene match: 5. CDR3 length: 16 residues. Germline values: CDR1 SGHRS, CDR2 YFSETQ. DNA for the CDR3: TGCGCCAGCAGCTTGGGGTCGACAGGGGGGCAAGAGACCCAGTACTTC. It translates to CASSLGSTGGQETQYF.

CDR3 sequence (DNA): TGTGCCATCAGCGGACTAGCGGGGGGAACGCCCTACAATGAGCAGTTCTTC. Its translation is CAISGLAGGTPYNEQFF. This chain connects TRBV10-3 to TRBJ2-1, with 14 bases lining up with TRBD2. The ends lost 6 bases at V and 2 bases at J; junction bases unmatched: 6. CDR3 size: 17 residues. CDR1 is ENHRY, CDR2 SYGVKD, per germline.

The chain combines TRBV6-5 with TRBJ1-1; possibly TRBD1 for D (6 bases). The germline gives CDR1 MNHEY, CDR2 SVGAGI. The ends were cut back, 5 bases at V and 6 bases at J, with 10 bases in the middle. The CDR3 loop spans 12 amino acids. CDR3 in DNA: TGTGCCAGCAGTAACAGGGTATCTGAAGCTTTCTTT. Translated: CASSNRVSEAFF.

This clone was counted a single time. V and J are TRBV18 and TRBJ2-1; 9 bases are a match to TRBD1. From germline, CDR1 is KGHSH and CDR2 LQKENI. The CDR3 runs 16 residues. Unmatched junction bases numbered 7, after V lost 0 bases and J lost 7 bases. The CDR3 sequence is CASSPPEGQGRNEQFF. CDR3 nucleotides: TGTGCCAGCTCACCACCCGAGGGACAGGGTAGAAATGAGCAGTTCTTC.

This clone was recorded only once. The chain uses TRBV2 and TRBJ1-5; 12 nucleotides line up with TRBD1. Germline V gene data show CDR1 as SNHLY and CDR2 as FYNNEI. The J segment lost 2 bases and the V segment lost 6 bases, leaving 5 bases of the junction unmatched. This CDR3 is built from 16 residues. DNA for the CDR3: TGTGCCAGCAGGCGGGGACAGGGGGCTGGCAATCAGCCCCAGCATTTT. Amino acids: CASRRGQGAGNQPQHF.

The V call is TRBV27, the J call TRBJ2-3, with D perhaps matching TRBD2 (6 bases). V dropped 2 bases and J dropped 0 bases, with 15 bases sitting between them. The CDR3 contains 17 residues. The germline CDR1 and CDR2 sequences are MNHEY and SMNVEV (reference sequence). The CDR3 spells CASSLRRAGYSTDTQYF. CDR3 bases: TGTGCCAGCAGTTTACGACGAGCGGGTTATAGCACAGATACGCAGTATTTT.

The genes are TRBV7-9 and TRBJ2-5, with 7 bases aligning to TRBD1. V dropped 5 bases and J dropped 1; count of bases not matched to a gene: 10. The CDR3 loop spans 16 amino acids. CDR1 is SEHNR and CDR2 is FQNEAQ in the germline V gene (reference sequence). In DNA form, the CDR3 reads TGTGCCAGCAGCACTCTCGACAGGGTCTTCCAAGAGACCCAGTACTTC. This sequence encodes CASSTLDRVFQETQYF.

This chain links TRBV6-5 with TRBJ1-2; 12 bases are shared with TRBD1. Germline-derived CDR1 and CDR2 are MNHEY and SVGAGI. The junction had 8 bases not matched to a gene; V was cut back by 4 bases and J by 8 bases. This CDR3 has 15 amino acids. The CDR3: CASSSPGQGAGGYTF. CDR3 bases: TGTGCCAGCAGTTCTCCGGGACAGGGGGCGGGAGGCTACACCTTC.

The chain recombines TRBV29-1 with TRBJ1-2, with TRBD1 identical over 9 bases. This CDR3 is 14 amino acids long. With 7 bases clipped from V and 0 bases from J, the junction kept 6 bases outside the gene matches. Germline loops: CDR1 SQVTM, CDR2 ANQGSEA. CDR3 bases: TGCAGCGCCGAGGGGACAGGGACTAACTATGGCTACACCTTC. Amino acids: CSAEGTGTNYGYTF.

The V call is TRBV18, the J call TRBJ1-3; D remains unclear. Germline assignment: CDR1 KGHSH and CDR2 LQKENI. V lost 3 bases and J 2 bases, leaving 8 bases between the germline ends. This CDR3 region has 14 residues. The CDR3 DNA reads as TGTGCCAGCTCACCCACACAAACTGGAAACACCATATATTTT. It translates to CASSPTQTGNTIYF.

The rearrangement links TRBV6-6 to TRBJ1-2, with TRBD1 matching 9 bases. CDR3 size: 15 residues. The ends lost 6 bases at V and 8 bases at J; junction bases unmatched: 13. From germline, CDR1 is MNHNY and CDR2 SVGAGI (reference sequence). The CDR3 spells CASSSVTGGERGYTF. The CDR3 DNA reads as TGTGCCAGCAGCTCCGTCACAGGGGGCGAAAGAGGCTACACCTTC.

The rearrangement links TRBV10-1 to TRBJ1-1; D perhaps matches TRBD1 (5 bases). The CDR3 covers 12 residues. V was shortened by 4 bases and J by 7 bases, with 10 bases between the two germline ends. The germline CDR1 and CDR2 sequences are WNHNN and SYGVQD (reference sequence). The CDR3 region is CASSAGGGEAFF. The CDR3 nucleotides are TGCGCCAGCAGTGCCGGGGGAGGTGAAGCTTTCTTT.

The chain links TRBV2 to TRBJ2-3; a weak D match, TRBD1 (5 bases). V was shortened by 5 bases and J by 2 bases, with 14 bases between the two germline ends. The CDR3 extends over 15 amino acids. The germline CDR1 and CDR2 sequences are SNHLY and FYNNEI. CDR3: CASSLRQTITDTQYF. In DNA form, the CDR3 reads TGTGCCAGCAGTCTCCGACAGACGATCACAGATACGCAGTATTTT. The variable domain in full, completed from reference TRBV2 and TRBJ2-3, reads EPEVTQTPSHQVTQMGQEVILRCVPISNHLYFYWYRQILGQKVEFLVSFYNNEISEKSEIFDDQFSVERPDGSNFTLKIRSTKLEDSAMYFCASSLRQTITDTQYFGPGTRLTVL.

The V gene is TRBV5-1, the J gene TRBJ2-4, with 11 positions matching TRBD1. The CDR3 spans 17 residues. Germline V gives CDR1 SGHRS, CDR2 YFSETQ. V lost 4 bases to trimming and J lost 4 bases; unmatched junction nucleotides: 10. The CDR3 DNA sequence: TGCGCCAGCAGCCCGCTCCCGGGACAGGGGGAGAAAAACATTCAGTACTTC. This sequence encodes CASSPLPGQGEKNIQYF.

J is TRBJ2-6 and V is TRBV28, with a possible D match to TRBD1 (5 bases). The CDR3 extends over 16 amino acids. The germline CDR1 and CDR2 sequences are MDHEN and SYDVKM. V dropped 7 bases and J dropped 4 bases, with 17 bases sitting between them. CDR3 nucleotide sequence: TGTGCCAGCACTGACAGCTCGGCCCCCGGGGCCAACGTCCTGACTTTC. Residues: CASTDSSAPGANVLTF.

The V and J genes are TRBV5-1 and TRBJ1-1; 7 nucleotides match TRBD1. Germline V CDR1 and CDR2: SGHRS, YFSETQ. The trim removed 0 bases at V and 0 bases at J, leaving 5 bases unmatched. CDR3 length: 16 residues. The CDR3 nucleotides are TGCGCCAGCAGCTTGGGGACAGGCCAGATGAACACTGAAGCTTTCTTT. The encoded protein is CASSLGTGQMNTEAFF. Full variable domain (missing parts from reference TRBV5-1 and TRBJ1-1): KAGVTQTPRYLIKTRGQQVTLSCSPISGHRSVSWYQQTPGQGLQFLFEYFSETQRNKGNFPGRFSGRQFSNSRSEMNVSTLELGDSALYLCASSLGTGQMNTEAFFGQGTRLTVV.

The chain couples TRBV7-3 to TRBJ2-1, with D hard to call. This CDR3 has 15 amino acids. Trimming removed 3 bases from V and 0 bases from J, with 9 bases in between. CDR1 and CDR2 (germline): SGHTA, FQGTGA. Here the CDR3 reads CASSLVGVSYNEQFF. The DNA of the CDR3 is TGTGCCAGCAGCTTGGTCGGTGTCTCCTACAATGAGCAGTTCTTC.

This clone was recorded once. This rearrangement joins TRBV30 to TRBJ1-5, with D tentatively TRBD1 (6 bases). V lost 4 bases and J 5 bases, leaving 15 bases between the germline ends. Looked up from germline, CDR1 is GTSNPN and CDR2 is SVGIG (reference sequence). The CDR3 spans 14 residues. The CDR3 nucleotides read TGTGCCTGGAACAAACAGGGAGGGGATCAGCCCCAGCATTTT. The encoded protein is CAWNKQGGDQPQHF.

The V call is TRBV19, the J call TRBJ2-2; D perhaps matches TRBD2 (6 bases). Germline CDR1 LNHDA, CDR2 SQIVND (reference sequence). Deletions cut 6 bases from V and 1 base from J, with 18 bases between. The CDR3 totals 17 residues. The CDR3 bases are TGTGCCAGTAGCGGGAGTTGGTTAAGTCAGAACACCGGGGAGCTGTTTTTT. Protein: CASSGSWLSQNTGELFF.

The chain recombines TRBV4-1 with TRBJ1-4; weak D call: TRBD1 (5 bases). V was trimmed by 0 bases and J by 16 bases, leaving 15 bases between them. Germline V gene sequence: CDR1 MGHRA, CDR2 YSYEKL. This CDR3 has 13 residues. The CDR3 DNA reads as TGCGCCAGCAGCCAAGATGCGCGACAGCGAAGGTTTTTT. It codes for CASSQDARQRRFF.

This chain links TRBV18 with TRBJ1-2; D is perhaps TRBD1 (6 bases). Germline-derived CDR1 and CDR2 are KGHSH and LQKENI. Trimming removed 5 bases from V and 6 bases from J, with 13 bases in between. The CDR3 has 13 residues. CDR3 coding DNA: TGTGCCAGCTCATCTAACCACAGGGATGGCTACACCTTC. Amino acid sequence: CASSSNHRDGYTF.